This T cell receptor (beta chain) was recovered during a study of blood T cell repertoires in COVID-19. Original data processing: Reference gene primer amplification gave nucleated cell count estimates. Sequenced by immunoSEQ multiplex PCR; TCRdb stores in-frame clones only, minus some. V, J and clone size are taken as reported in that table, and D and trimming were inferred from the DNA itself. The repertoire consists of about 120,000 clones, with over 80% occurring once and the leading ten covering 25% to 35%. Trimming stripped 5 bases from V and 5 bases from J, with 15 bases between. This CDR3 contains 14 residues. In germline, CDR1 is SNHLY, CDR2 FYNNEI.

The sample was peripheral blood. The gene calls are TRBV2 and TRBJ2-5; D unclear. This TCR was sampled from a woman in her 70s with acute or convalescent COVID-19. CDR3 loop: CASSIGRFGETQYF. In nucleotides, the CDR3 is TGTGCCAGCAGTATAGGTCGGTTCGGGGAGACCCAGTACTTC.